This T cell receptor (beta chain) was retrieved from a study of OX40 agonist ivuxolimab in advanced cancers. The assay was immunoSEQ multiplex PCR, and TCRdb's table has in-frame clones only and misses some. Of about 46,000 clones in the sample, 89% were seen once. Trimming removed 2 bases from V and 0 bases from J, with 14 bases in between. The CDR3 is made up of 17 amino acids. Germline V CDR1 and CDR2: LGHNA, YSLEER. Points on this clone: Its matching antigen is unknown.

General observations from the study: Antigen targets of the expanded peripheral T cells went undetermined.

Exclusion of a patient followed from autoimmune disease history or systemic immunosuppression. The receptor was isolated from an adult with an advanced solid tumor such as melanoma, head and neck, liver or kidney cancer. The V and J genes are TRBV4-3 and TRBJ1-5, with D possibly being TRBD1 (6 bases). The specimen comprised CD4+ or CD8+ T cells sorted from blood, sampled in a trial of the OX40 agonist ivuxolimab. The DNA of the CDR3 is TGCGCCAGCAGCCAAAGGTTGGACAGCTATAGCAATCAGCCCCAGCATTTT. Its protein product is CASSQRLDSYSNQPQHF.